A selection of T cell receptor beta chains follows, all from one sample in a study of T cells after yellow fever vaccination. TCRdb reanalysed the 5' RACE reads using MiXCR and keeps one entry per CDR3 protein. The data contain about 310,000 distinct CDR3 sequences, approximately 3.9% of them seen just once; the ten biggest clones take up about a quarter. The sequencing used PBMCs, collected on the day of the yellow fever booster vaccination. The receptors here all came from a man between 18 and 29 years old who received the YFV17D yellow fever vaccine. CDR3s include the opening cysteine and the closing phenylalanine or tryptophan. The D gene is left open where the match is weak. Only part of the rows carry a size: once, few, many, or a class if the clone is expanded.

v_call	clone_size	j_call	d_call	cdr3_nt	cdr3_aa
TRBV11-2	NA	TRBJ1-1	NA	TGTGCCAGCAGCTTTTTTGGGGGGCGAACCGCTGAAGCTTTCTTT	CASSFFGGRTAEAFF
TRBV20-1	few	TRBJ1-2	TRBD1	TGCAGTGCAGCAGACAGGGCGAGGTTAAGCTACACCTTC	CSAADRARLSYTF
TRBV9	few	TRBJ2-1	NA	TGTGCCAGCAGCGTGTCGGGTTCTTACAATGAGCAGTTCTTC	CASSVSGSYNEQFF
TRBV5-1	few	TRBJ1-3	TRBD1	TGCGCCAGCAGCATGGGACAGGGAAACACCATATATTTT	CASSMGQGNTIYF
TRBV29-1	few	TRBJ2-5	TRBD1	TGCAGCGTTGTGGGACAGAGTGAAGAGACCCAGTACTTC	CSVVGQSEETQYF
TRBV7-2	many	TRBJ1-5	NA	TGTGCCAGCAGCTTAGCGCCGGGGGGCGTTCAGCCCCAGCATTTT	CASSLAPGGVQPQHF
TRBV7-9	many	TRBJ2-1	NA	TGTGCCACCAAGGAAGCGGGTTACAATGAGCAGTTCTTC	CATKEAGYNEQFF
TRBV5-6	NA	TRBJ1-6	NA	TGTGCCAGCAGCTTCTACGCGGTATTATTTTCACCCCTCCACTTT	CASSFYAVLFSPLHF
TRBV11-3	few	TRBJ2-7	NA	TGTGCCAGCAGCTCAAACTCGGGCTACGAGCAGTACTTC	CASSSNSGYEQYF
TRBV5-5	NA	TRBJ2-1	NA	TGTGCCAGCAGCTTGGTGGCCAGGCTAGGGCATTTC	CASSLVARLGHF
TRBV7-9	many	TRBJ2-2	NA	TGTGCCAGCAGCCCCCGTCGGGGGAGCGCGAACACCGGGGAGCTGTTTTTT	CASSPRRGSANTGELFF
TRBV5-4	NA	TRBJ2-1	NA	TGTGCCAGCAGCACCGTGGGGTCCTACAATGAGCAGTTCTTC	CASSTVGSYNEQFF
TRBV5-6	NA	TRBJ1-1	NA	TGTGCCAGCAGCCAGACGGACAGATTCAGGACTGAAGCTTTCTTT	CASSQTDRFRTEAFF
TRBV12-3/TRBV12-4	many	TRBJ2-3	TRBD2	TGTGCCAGCAGCCATCCCCGGACTAGCGGTGAAGATACGCAGTATTTT	CASSHPRTSGEDTQYF